This T cell receptor beta chain was retrieved from a study of T cell repertoires in cytomegalovirus infection. Study information: Use of recently identified HLA-C-restricted and well-studied HLA-B-restricted CMV epitopes was part of the study. In public TCR beta signatures, there were indications of both CMV infection and matching HLA type.

A note on this clonotype: The antigen remains undetermined.

Study-level points and caveats: Summed frequency of public TCR beta families distinguished CMV carriers with the relevant HLA. The response measured ex vivo was dominated by TCR beta clonotypes (HLA-C-restricted and CMV-specific).

TCRdb itself ran the reads through MiXCR, one entry per CDR3 protein. This table holds around 78,000 distinct CDR3 sequences, 35% to 45% found once. Sample: CD8+ T cells from cultured PBMCs, taken from culture after CMV antigen stimulation. This clonotype was obtained from a human donor in good health (CMV status not recorded). Some clones in this sample may be carry-over from other donors' samples.

The CDR3 DNA follows: TGTGCCAGCAGCACAGGGACCACCTACGAGCAGTACTTC. It translates to CASSTGTTYEQYF. The chain links TRBV7-1 to TRBJ2-7; possibly TRBD1 for D (6 bases). TRBV7-1 is an ORF; its function is uncertain. This CDR3 is 13 amino acids long. V was clipped by 5 bases and J by 2 bases, with 10 bases between them.